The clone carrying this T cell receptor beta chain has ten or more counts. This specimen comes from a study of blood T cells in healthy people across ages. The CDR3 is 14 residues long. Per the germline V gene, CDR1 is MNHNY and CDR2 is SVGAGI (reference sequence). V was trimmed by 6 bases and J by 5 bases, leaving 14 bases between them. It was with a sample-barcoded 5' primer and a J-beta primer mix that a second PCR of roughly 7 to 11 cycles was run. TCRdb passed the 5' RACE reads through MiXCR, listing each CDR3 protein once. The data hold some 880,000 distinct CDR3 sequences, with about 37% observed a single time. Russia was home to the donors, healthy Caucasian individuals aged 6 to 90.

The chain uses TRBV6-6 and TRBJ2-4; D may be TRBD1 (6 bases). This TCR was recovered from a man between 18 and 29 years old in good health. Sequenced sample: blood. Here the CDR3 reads CASRQGTMENIQYF. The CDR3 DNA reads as TGTGCCAGCAGACAGGGAACGATGGAAAACATTCAGTACTTC.